Below are 4 T cell receptor beta chains sequenced from a single sample in a study of beta chain features in type 1 diabetes. Their cognate antigens are unknown. Expressed TCRB transcripts got sequenced, as all isolated RNA was reverse transcribed. Sequenced by immunoSEQ multiplex PCR; TCRdb stores in-frame clones only, minus some. This sample has some 350,000 clones, with 9.5% to 10% found just once. The study, taken as a whole, reports: TCRB CDR3s were moderately but significantly shorter in Type 1 diabetes patients in all four CD4+ subsets.

Sequenced input: central memory CD4+ T cells from blood. All receptors derive from a man aged 25 to 40 with type 1 diabetes.

This chain uses TRBV28 with TRBJ1-2, with TRBD1 matching 9 bases. The germline V gene encodes CDR1 MDHEN and CDR2 SYDVKM. The CDR3 is 14 amino acids. Germline trimming cut 6 bases from V and 7 bases from J; bases unmatched to any gene: 9. The CDR3 region has the DNA TGTGCCAGCAGAGGACCCGGGACAGGGATTGGCTACACCTTC. Encoded protein: CASRGPGTGIGYTF.

This chain uses TRBV6-1 with TRBJ2-6; 11 bases line up with TRBD1. This CDR3 region has 14 residues. Germline CDR1 reads MNHNS; CDR2 reads SASEGT. Germline trimming cut 10 bases from V and 8 bases from J; bases unmatched to any gene: 7. The CDR3 loop is CAMSGTGGTNVLTF. DNA of the CDR3: TGTGCCATGAGTGGGACAGGGGGGACCAACGTCCTGACTTTC.

The sample holds many counts of this clone. CDR3 nucleotides: TGTGCCAGCAGTAGAGGGGTTGACGCTTTCTTT. Amino acids: CASSRGVDAFF. The chain employs TRBV28 and TRBJ1-1; TRBD1 is a possible D gene (5 bases). Trimming removed 5 bases at V and 11 bases at J, with 12 bases between. The CDR3 has 11 amino acids. The germline V gene has CDR1 MDHEN and CDR2 SYDVKM.

CDR3: CASSFTWGLVGANVLTF. The CDR3 bases are TGTGCCAGCAGCTTTACATGGGGGTTGGTCGGGGCCAACGTCCTGACTTTC. The rearrangement uses TRBV11-3 and TRBJ2-6; TRBD1 or TRBD2 may be the D gene (5 bases each). This CDR3 comprises 17 residues. The germline V and J ends were trimmed by 3 bases and 4 bases, with 16 bases remaining between them. In germline, CDR1 is SGHNT, CDR2 YENEEA. The full variable domain, with the rest looked up from reference TRBV11-3 and TRBJ2-6, is EAGVVQSPRYKIIEKKQPVAFWCNPISGHNTLYWYLQNLGQGPELLIRYENEEAVDDSQLPKDRFSAERLKGVDSTLKIQPAELGDSAVYLCASSFTWGLVGANVLTFGAGSRLTVL.